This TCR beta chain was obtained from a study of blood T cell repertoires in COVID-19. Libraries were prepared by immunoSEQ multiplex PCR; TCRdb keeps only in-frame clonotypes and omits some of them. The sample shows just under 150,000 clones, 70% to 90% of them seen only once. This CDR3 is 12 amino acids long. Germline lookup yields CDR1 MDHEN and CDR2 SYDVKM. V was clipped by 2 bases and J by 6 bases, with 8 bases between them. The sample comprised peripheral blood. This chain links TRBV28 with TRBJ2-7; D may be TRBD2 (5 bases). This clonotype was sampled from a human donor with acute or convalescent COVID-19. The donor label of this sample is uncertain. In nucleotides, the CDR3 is TGTGCCAGCAGTTTAGGACTTGCCGAGCAGTACTTC. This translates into CASSLGLAEQYF.